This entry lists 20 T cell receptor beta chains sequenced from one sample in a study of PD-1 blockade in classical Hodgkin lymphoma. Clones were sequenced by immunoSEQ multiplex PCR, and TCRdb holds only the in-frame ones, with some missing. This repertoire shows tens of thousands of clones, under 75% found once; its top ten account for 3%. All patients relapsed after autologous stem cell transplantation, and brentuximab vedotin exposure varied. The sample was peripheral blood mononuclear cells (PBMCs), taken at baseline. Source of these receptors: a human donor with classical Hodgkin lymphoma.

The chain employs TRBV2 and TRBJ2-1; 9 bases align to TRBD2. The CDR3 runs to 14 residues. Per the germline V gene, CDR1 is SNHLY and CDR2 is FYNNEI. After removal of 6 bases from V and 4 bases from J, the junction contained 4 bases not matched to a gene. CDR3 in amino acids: CASSPSGIYNEQFF. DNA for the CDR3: TGTGCCAGCAGCCCTAGCGGGATTTACAATGAGCAGTTCTTC.

For the CDR3, the DNA is TGTGCCAGTAGTATAGATTGGGACAACGAGCAGTACTTC. Its translation: CASSIDWDNEQYF. The chain joins TRBV19 to TRBJ2-7, with TRBD1 as a possible D gene (6 bases). CDR1 and CDR2 from the germline V gene are LNHDA and SQIVND (reference sequence). This CDR3 is built from 13 residues. Trimming shortened V by 0 bases and J by 5 bases, and 8 bases separated the two germline ends.

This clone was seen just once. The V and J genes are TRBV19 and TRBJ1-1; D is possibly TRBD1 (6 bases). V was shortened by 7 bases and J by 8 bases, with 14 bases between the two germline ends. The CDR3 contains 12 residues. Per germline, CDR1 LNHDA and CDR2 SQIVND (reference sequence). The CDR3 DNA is TGTGCCAGTAAAGGTGGGGGCGCAGAAGCTTTCTTT. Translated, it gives CASKGGGAEAFF.

The CDR3 region is CSVSGGNHEQYF. The DNA for the CDR3 is TGCAGCGTTAGCGGAGGGAACCACGAGCAGTACTTC. The chain links TRBV29-1 to TRBJ2-7; a weak D match, TRBD2 (6 bases). Germline V lookup: CDR1 SQVTM, CDR2 ANQGSEA. The V gene lost 5 bases and the J gene lost 5 bases, with 13 bases spanning the gap. The CDR3 has 12 amino acids.

The CDR3 DNA is TGTGCCAGCAGTGTGGGGACCCACAATCAGCCCCAGCATTTT. It is translated as CASSVGTHNQPQHF. This rearrangement joins TRBV25-1 to TRBJ1-5, with a tentative D call TRBD1 (5 bases). CDR1 is MGHDK and CDR2 is SYGVNS in the germline V gene. The CDR3 has 14 amino acids. Trimming shortened V by 4 bases and J by 3 bases, and 10 bases separated the two germline ends.

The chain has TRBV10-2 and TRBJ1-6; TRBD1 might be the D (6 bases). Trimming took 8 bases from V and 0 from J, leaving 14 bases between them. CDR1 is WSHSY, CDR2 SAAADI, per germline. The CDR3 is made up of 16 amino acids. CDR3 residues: CASQDRRSSYNSPLHF. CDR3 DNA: TGCGCCAGCCAAGACAGGAGGAGCTCCTATAATTCACCCCTCCACTTT.

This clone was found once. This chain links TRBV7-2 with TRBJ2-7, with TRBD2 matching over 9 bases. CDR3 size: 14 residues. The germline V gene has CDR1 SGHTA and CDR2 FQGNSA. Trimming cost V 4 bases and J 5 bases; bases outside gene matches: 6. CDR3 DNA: TGTGCCAGCAGCTCCATCGGGACTAGCAACGAGCAGTACTTC. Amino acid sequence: CASSSIGTSNEQYF. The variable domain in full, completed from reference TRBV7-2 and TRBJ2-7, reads GAGVSQSPSNKVTEKGKDVELRCDPISGHTALYWYRQSLGQGLEFLIYFQGNSAPDKSGLPSDRFSAERTGGSVSTLTIQRTQQEDSAVYLCASSSIGTSNEQYFGPGTRLTVT.

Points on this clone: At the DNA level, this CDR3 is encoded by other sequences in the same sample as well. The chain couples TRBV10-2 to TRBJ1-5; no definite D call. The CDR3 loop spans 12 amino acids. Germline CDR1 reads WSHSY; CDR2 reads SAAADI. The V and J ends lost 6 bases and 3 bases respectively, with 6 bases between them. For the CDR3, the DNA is TGCGCCAGCAGCCCGTCCAATCAGCCCCAGCATTTT. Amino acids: CASSPSNQPQHF.

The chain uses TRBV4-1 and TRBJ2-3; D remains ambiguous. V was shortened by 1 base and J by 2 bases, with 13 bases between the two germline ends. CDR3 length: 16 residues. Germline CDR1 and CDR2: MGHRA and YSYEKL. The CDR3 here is CASSQGAHTLTDTQYF. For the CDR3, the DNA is TGCGCCAGCAGCCAAGGGGCACACACACTCACAGATACGCAGTATTTT.

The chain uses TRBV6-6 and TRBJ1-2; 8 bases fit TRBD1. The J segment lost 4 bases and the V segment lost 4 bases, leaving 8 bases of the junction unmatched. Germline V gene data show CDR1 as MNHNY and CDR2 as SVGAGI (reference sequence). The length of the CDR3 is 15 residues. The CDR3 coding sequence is TGTGCCAGCAGTTCCAGGACAGGGTTAGGCTATGGCTACACCTTC. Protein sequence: CASSSRTGLGYGYTF.

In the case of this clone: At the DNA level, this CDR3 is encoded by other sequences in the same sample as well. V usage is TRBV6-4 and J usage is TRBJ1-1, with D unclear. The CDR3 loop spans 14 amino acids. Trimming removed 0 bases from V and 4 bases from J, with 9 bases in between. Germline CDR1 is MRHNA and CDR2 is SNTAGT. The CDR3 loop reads CASSDSSRGTEAFF. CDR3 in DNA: TGTGCCAGCAGTGACTCGTCCCGGGGCACTGAAGCTTTCTTT.

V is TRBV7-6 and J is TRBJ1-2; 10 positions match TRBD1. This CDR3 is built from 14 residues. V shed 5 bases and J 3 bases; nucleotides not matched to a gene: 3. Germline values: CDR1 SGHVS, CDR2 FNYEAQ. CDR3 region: CASSKTGGDYGYTF. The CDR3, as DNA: TGTGCCAGCAGCAAGACAGGGGGCGACTATGGCTACACCTTC.

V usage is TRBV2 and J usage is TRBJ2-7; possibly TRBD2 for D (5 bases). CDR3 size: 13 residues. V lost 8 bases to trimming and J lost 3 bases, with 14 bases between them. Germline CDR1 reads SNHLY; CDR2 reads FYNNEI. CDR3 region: CASYGEGNYEQYF. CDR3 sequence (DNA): TGTGCCAGCTACGGTGAGGGAAACTACGAGCAGTACTTC. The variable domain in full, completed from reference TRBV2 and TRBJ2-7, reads EPEVTQTPSHQVTQMGQEVILRCVPISNHLYFYWYRQILGQKVEFLVSFYNNEISEKSEIFDDQFSVERPDGSNFTLKIRSTKLEDSAMYFCASYGEGNYEQYFGPGTRLTVT.

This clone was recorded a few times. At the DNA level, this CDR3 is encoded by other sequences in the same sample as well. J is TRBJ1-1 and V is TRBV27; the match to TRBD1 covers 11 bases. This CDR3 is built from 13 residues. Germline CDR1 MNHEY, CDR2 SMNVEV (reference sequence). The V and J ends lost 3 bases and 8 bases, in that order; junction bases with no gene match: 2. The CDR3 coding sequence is TGTGCCAGCAGTTTCGGACAGGGGGCGGAAGCTTTCTTT. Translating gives CASSFGQGAEAFF.

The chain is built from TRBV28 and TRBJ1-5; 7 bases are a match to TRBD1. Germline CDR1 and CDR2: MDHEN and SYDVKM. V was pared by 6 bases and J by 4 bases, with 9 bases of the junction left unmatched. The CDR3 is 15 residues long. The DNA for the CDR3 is TGTGCCAGCAGAATCTCACCACAGGGGAATCAGCCCCAGCATTTT. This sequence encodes CASRISPQGNQPQHF.

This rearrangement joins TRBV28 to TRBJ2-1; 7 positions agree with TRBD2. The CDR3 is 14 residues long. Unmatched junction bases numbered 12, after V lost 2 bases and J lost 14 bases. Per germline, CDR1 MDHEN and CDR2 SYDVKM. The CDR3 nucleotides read TGTGCCAGCAGTTTAATCGGTGGGGACTATAGGGAGTTCTTC. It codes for CASSLIGGDYREFF.

The DNA of the CDR3 is TGTGCCAGCAGCTTCGGGAACCTTTACGAGCAGTACTTC. This sequence encodes CASSFGNLYEQYF. The gene calls are TRBV9 and TRBJ2-7, with D maybe TRBD2 (5 bases). V lost 4 bases to trimming and J lost 4 bases, with 12 bases between them. Germline V lookup: CDR1 SGDLS, CDR2 YYNGEE. The CDR3 consists of 13 residues.

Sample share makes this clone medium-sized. For the CDR3, the DNA is TGTGCCAGCAGTTACAGGGTTTGGGACACTGAAGCTTTCTTT. This gives the protein CASSYRVWDTEAFF. The chain employs TRBV6-5 and TRBJ1-1; D call uncertain. CDR1 is MNHEY and CDR2 is SVGAGI in the germline V gene. The CDR3 extends over 14 amino acids. Trimming stripped 2 bases from V and 3 bases from J, with 10 bases between.

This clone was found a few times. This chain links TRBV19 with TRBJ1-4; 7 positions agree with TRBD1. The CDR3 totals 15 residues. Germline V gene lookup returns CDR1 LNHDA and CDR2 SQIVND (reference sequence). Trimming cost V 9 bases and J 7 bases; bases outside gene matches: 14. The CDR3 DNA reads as TGTGCCAGCCAGATTAGAGGGGGCGCGGGTGAAAAACTGTTTTTT. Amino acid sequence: CASQIRGGAGEKLFF.

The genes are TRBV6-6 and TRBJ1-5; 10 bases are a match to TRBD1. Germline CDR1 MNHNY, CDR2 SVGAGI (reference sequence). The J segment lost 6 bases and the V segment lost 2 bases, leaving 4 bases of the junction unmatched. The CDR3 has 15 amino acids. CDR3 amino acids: CASSYGGQGGQPQHF. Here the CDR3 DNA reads TGTGCCAGCAGTTACGGAGGACAGGGGGGTCAGCCCCAGCATTTT.